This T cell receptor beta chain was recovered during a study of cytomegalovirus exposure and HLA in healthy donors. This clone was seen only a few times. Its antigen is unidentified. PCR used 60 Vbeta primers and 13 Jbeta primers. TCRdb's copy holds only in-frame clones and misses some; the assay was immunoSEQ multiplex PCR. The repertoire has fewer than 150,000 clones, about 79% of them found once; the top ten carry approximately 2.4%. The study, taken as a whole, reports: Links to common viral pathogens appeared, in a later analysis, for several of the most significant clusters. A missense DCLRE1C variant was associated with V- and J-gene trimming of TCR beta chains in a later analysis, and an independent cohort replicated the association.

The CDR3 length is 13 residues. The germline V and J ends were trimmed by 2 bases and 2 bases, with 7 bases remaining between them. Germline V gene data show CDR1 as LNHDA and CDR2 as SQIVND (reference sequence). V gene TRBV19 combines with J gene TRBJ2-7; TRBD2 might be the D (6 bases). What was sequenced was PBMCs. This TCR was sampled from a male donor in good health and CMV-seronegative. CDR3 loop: CASSIRLAYEQYF. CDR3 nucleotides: TGTGCCAGTAGTATACGACTAGCCTACGAGCAGTACTTC.